A single sample is the source of the 11 T cell receptor beta chains below, sequenced in a study of blood T cell repertoires in COVID-19. The method was immunoSEQ multiplex PCR; TCRdb's version includes in-frame clones alone and lacks a portion of them. The sample lists 350,000 or so clones; around 80% were seen once. Source material: peripheral blood. Receptors originate from a man aged 25 to 45 with active or convalescent COVID-19.

The V gene is TRBV2, the J gene TRBJ1-2, with 9 bases aligning to TRBD1. The CDR3 totals 13 residues. Germline loops: CDR1 SNHLY, CDR2 FYNNEI. With 6 bases clipped from V and 4 bases from J, the junction kept 3 bases outside the gene matches. CDR3 nucleotides: TGTGCCAGCAGGGGACAGGGACCCTATGGCTACACCTTC. Translation: CASRGQGPYGYTF. The entire variable domain, with the rest obtained from reference TRBV2 and TRBJ1-2, is as follows: EPEVTQTPSHQVTQMGQEVILRCVPISNHLYFYWYRQILGQKVEFLVSFYNNEISEKSEIFDDQFSVERPDGSNFTLKIRSTKLEDSAMYFCASRGQGPYGYTFGSGTRLTVV.

The chain is built from TRBV24-1 and TRBJ1-2, with 7 bases matching TRBD1. This CDR3 has 13 amino acids. Trimming took 0 bases from V and 14 from J; bases not matched to a gene: 8. Germline V CDR1 and CDR2: KGHDR, SFDVKD. The DNA of the CDR3 is TGTGCCACCAGTGATTTGGAGACAGGGACTTTTACCTTC. Protein: CATSDLETGTFTF.

CDR3 protein: CASRPTGKGGKLFF. The DNA of the CDR3 is TGTGCCAGCAGACCGACAGGGAAGGGGGGAAAACTGTTTTTT. The gene calls are TRBV11-3 and TRBJ1-4, with 7 bases identical to TRBD1. CDR3 size: 14 residues. Germline V gives CDR1 SGHNT, CDR2 YENEEA. V shed 6 bases and J 10 bases; nucleotides not matched to a gene: 11.

In this sample, this clone turned up a few times. The rearrangement links TRBV7-3 to TRBJ1-1; the D is unclear. V was pared by 5 bases and J by 2 bases, with 9 bases between. The CDR3 contains 13 residues. CDR1 and CDR2 from the germline V gene are SGHTA and FQGTGA. The CDR3: CASSDGLNTEAFF. The CDR3 coding sequence is TGTGCCAGCAGCGACGGACTCAACACTGAAGCTTTCTTT.

DNA of the CDR3: TGTGCCAGCAGAATGGACAGGGGGGGCACTGAAGCTTTCTTT. This translates into CASRMDRGGTEAFF. V and J are TRBV2 and TRBJ1-1; TRBD1 matches at 10 bases. Germline CDR1 is SNHLY and CDR2 is FYNNEI. The ends lost 6 bases at V and 4 bases at J; junction bases unmatched: 5. CDR3 length equals 14 residues.

The J gene is TRBJ2-3, the V gene TRBV9, with a possible D match to TRBD2 (6 bases). With 0 bases removed from V and 6 bases from J, the gap between germline ends came to 11 bases. The CDR3 has 14 amino acids. In germline, CDR1 is SGDLS, CDR2 YYNGEE. The CDR3 sequence: CASSVVGLADTQYF. For the CDR3, the DNA is TGTGCCAGCAGCGTAGTGGGCCTAGCGGATACGCAGTATTTT.

CDR3 amino acids: CASSPTGEGNQPQHF. In nucleotides, the CDR3 is TGTGCCAGCAGCCCTACGGGGGAGGGCAATCAGCCCCAGCATTTT. This sequence joins TRBV7-3 and TRBJ1-5; D may be TRBD1 (5 bases). This CDR3 has 15 amino acids. The germline gives CDR1 SGHTA, CDR2 FQGTGA. V was clipped by 5 bases and J by 2 bases, with 13 bases between them.

This clone turned up a few times. This chain joins TRBV27 and TRBJ2-5; D gene uncertain. The CDR3 length is 12 residues. CDR1 is MNHEY, CDR2 SMNVEV, per germline (reference sequence). The V and J ends lost 0 bases and 4 bases respectively, with 3 bases between them. CDR3: CASSLSGETQYF. In DNA, the CDR3 is TGTGCCAGCAGTTTATCCGGAGAGACCCAGTACTTC.

Comments on this clone: Other DNA variants within this sample encode the same CDR3. The chain is built from TRBV19 and TRBJ1-2; 7 nucleotides align to TRBD1. The CDR3 sequence is 14 residues long. Germline CDR1 LNHDA, CDR2 SQIVND (reference sequence). The V gene end was trimmed by 3 bases and the J gene end by 5 bases; junction bases not matched to a gene: 6. In DNA form, the CDR3 reads TGTGCCAGTAGTATCTCAGCAGGGGGTTATGGCTACACCTTC. The encoded protein is CASSISAGGYGYTF.

This chain connects TRBV6-5 to TRBJ2-1; 10 nucleotides agree with TRBD2. Looked up from germline, CDR1 is MNHEY and CDR2 is SVGAGI. This CDR3 is 15 amino acids long. V gave up 5 bases and J gave up 3 bases; unmatched junction bases: 4. The CDR3 DNA sequence: TGTGCCAGCAGTCGGAGCGGGAGGGTCTACAATGAGCAGTTCTTC. Protein: CASSRSGRVYNEQFF.

The V gene is TRBV4-3, the J gene TRBJ2-5; a weak D match, TRBD1 (5 bases). The CDR3 is made up of 14 amino acids. Germline lookup yields CDR1 LGHNA and CDR2 YSLEER. V dropped 1 base and J dropped 5 bases, with 11 bases sitting between them. The CDR3 DNA reads TGCGCCAGCAGCCAAGGTCTGGGGCTGGAGACCCAGTACTTC. Its translation is CASSQGLGLETQYF.